Here is one TCR beta chain with its context. Its cognate antigen is unknown. The data originate from a study of PD-1 blockade in classical Hodgkin lymphoma. Study-level points and caveats: Patients excluded were those beginning nivolumab under 1 year after ASCT. By C4D1 there was a significant rise in CD4+ TCR diversity but not in CD8+ TCR diversity.

TCRdb keeps only in-frame clones here, not all; method: immunoSEQ multiplex PCR. Found here are under 80,000 clones, 87% of them singletons; the top ten hold roughly 8.7%. Time point given: cycle 4 day 1 (C4D1), after less than 7 weeks of nivolumab. Relapse after autologous stem cell transplantation occurred in every patient, and brentuximab vedotin exposure varied. The sequence derives from a human donor with classical Hodgkin lymphoma. The source was peripheral blood mononuclear cells (PBMCs), collected before the fourth cycle of nivolumab.

This chain's CDR3 is CASSVSPAVYNEQFF. CDR3 nucleotides: TGTGCCAGCAGCGTATCCCCAGCGGTCTACAATGAGCAGTTCTTC. V is TRBV9 and J is TRBJ2-1; weak D call: TRBD2 (5 bases). In germline, CDR1 is SGDLS, CDR2 YYNGEE. The length of the CDR3 is 15 residues. V was cut by 1 base and J by 3 bases, with 11 bases left in between. The whole variable domain, remainder taken from reference TRBV9 and TRBJ2-1, is DSGVTQTPKHLITATGQRVTLRCSPRSGDLSVYWYQQSLDQGLQFLIQYYNGEERAKGNILERFSAQQFPDLHSELNLSSLELGDSALYFCASSVSPAVYNEQFFGPGTRLTVL.